Described below is a single T cell receptor beta chain sequence and its context. The data derive from a study of blood T cell repertoires in COVID-19. Study details: The United States, Italy and Spain supplied acute and convalescent COVID-19 samples. T cells, B-cell-depleted T cells, or PBMCs supplied cDNA or gDNA.

Germline CDR1 and CDR2: KGHSH and LQKENI. The CDR3 totals 15 residues. V lost 2 bases, J lost 8 bases, and 15 bases lay in between. Per the original data handling: Cell counts per sample came from amplifying reference gene primers. Repertoires were generated with immunoSEQ multiplex PCR, while TCRdb's copy carries only in-frame clones and drops some. The V and J calls and clone size were taken over from that table, and D and trimming were inferred from the DNA. In the table there are about 210,000 clones, approximately 82% of which are singletons. Input material: peripheral blood. The TCR originated in a woman aged 40 to 50 with acute or convalescent COVID-19. V gene TRBV18 combines with J gene TRBJ2-2; D is unclear. CDR3 coding DNA: TGTGCCAGCTCACCATCCCTAGACTCCAAGGGGGAGCTGTTTTTT. Translation gives CASSPSLDSKGELFF.